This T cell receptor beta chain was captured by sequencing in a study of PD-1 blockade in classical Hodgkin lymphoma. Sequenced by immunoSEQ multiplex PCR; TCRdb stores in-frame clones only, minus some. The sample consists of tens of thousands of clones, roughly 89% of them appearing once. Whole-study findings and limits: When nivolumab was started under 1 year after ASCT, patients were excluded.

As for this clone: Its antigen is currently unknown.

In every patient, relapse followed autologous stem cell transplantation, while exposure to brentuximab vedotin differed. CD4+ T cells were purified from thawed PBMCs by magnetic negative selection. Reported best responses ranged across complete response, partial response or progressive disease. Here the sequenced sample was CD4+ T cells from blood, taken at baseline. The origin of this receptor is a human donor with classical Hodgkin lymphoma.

The CDR3 DNA follows: TGTGCCTGGAGTCCAGTAGGGGAGCAGTTCTTC. It yields the protein CAWSPVGEQFF. This chain uses TRBV30 with TRBJ2-1, with D unclear. Germline CDR1 is GTSNPN and CDR2 is SVGIG (reference sequence). V was shortened by 2 bases and J by 10 bases, with 9 bases between the two germline ends. This CDR3 has 11 amino acids.